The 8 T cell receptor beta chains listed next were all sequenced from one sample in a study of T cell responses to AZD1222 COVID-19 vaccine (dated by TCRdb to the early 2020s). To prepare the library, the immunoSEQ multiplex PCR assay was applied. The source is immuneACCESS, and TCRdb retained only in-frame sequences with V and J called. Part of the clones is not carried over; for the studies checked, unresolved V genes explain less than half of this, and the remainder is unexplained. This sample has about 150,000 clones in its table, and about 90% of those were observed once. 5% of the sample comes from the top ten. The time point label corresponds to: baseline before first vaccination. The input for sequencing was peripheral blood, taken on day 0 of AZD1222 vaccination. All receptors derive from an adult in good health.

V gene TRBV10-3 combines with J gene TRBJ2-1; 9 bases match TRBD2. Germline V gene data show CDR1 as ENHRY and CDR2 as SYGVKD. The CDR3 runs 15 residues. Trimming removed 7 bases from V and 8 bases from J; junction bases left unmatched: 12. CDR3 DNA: TGTGCCATCAATTCCGGGACTAGCCTGGGGGATGAGCAGTTCTTC. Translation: CAINSGTSLGDEQFF.

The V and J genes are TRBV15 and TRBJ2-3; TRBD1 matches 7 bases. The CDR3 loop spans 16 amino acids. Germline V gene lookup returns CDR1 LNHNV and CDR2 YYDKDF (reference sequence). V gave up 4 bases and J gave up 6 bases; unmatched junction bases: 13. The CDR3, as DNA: TGTGCCACCAGCACCCGGACAGGATTAGTTAGGGATACGCAGTATTTT. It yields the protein CATSTRTGLVRDTQYF.

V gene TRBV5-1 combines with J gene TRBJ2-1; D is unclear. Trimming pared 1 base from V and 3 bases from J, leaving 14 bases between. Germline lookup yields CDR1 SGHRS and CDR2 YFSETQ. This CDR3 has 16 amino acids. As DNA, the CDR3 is TGCGCCAGCAGCTTGAATCCGGGCCAGGACTACAATGAGCAGTTCTTC. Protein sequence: CASSLNPGQDYNEQFF.

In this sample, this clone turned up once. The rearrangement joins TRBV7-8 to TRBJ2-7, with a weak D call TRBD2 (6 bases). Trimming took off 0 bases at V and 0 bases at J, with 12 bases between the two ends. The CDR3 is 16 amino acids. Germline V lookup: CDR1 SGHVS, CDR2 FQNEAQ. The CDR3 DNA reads TGTGCCAGCAGCTTAGCGCGGGGCAGAAGCTCCTACGAGCAGTACTTC. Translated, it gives CASSLARGRSSYEQYF.

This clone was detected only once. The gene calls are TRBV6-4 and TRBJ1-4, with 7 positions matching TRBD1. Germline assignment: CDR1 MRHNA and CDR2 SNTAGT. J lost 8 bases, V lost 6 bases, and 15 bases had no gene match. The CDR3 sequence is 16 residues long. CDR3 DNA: TGTGCCAGCAGGCCTACGAAACAGGGGCTAGAGGAAAAACTGTTTTTT. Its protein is CASRPTKQGLEEKLFF.

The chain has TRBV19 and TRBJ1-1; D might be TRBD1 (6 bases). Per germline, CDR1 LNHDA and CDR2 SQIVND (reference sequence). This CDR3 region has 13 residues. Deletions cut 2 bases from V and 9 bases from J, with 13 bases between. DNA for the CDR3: TGTGCCAGTAGTATAAAAGTCAGGGGCCAAGCTTTCTTT. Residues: CASSIKVRGQAFF.

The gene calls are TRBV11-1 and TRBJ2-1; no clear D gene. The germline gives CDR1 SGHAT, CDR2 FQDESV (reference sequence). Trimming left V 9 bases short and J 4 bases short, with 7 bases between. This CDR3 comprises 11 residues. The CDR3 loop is CASSTYNEQFF. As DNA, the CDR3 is TGTGCCAGTTCTACGTACAATGAGCAGTTCTTC.

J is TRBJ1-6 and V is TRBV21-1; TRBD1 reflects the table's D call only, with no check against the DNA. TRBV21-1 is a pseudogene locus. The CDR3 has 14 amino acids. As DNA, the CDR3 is TGTGCCAGCAGCGACAGGGGTGTAGATTCACCCCTCCACTTT. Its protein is CASSDRGVDSPLHF.